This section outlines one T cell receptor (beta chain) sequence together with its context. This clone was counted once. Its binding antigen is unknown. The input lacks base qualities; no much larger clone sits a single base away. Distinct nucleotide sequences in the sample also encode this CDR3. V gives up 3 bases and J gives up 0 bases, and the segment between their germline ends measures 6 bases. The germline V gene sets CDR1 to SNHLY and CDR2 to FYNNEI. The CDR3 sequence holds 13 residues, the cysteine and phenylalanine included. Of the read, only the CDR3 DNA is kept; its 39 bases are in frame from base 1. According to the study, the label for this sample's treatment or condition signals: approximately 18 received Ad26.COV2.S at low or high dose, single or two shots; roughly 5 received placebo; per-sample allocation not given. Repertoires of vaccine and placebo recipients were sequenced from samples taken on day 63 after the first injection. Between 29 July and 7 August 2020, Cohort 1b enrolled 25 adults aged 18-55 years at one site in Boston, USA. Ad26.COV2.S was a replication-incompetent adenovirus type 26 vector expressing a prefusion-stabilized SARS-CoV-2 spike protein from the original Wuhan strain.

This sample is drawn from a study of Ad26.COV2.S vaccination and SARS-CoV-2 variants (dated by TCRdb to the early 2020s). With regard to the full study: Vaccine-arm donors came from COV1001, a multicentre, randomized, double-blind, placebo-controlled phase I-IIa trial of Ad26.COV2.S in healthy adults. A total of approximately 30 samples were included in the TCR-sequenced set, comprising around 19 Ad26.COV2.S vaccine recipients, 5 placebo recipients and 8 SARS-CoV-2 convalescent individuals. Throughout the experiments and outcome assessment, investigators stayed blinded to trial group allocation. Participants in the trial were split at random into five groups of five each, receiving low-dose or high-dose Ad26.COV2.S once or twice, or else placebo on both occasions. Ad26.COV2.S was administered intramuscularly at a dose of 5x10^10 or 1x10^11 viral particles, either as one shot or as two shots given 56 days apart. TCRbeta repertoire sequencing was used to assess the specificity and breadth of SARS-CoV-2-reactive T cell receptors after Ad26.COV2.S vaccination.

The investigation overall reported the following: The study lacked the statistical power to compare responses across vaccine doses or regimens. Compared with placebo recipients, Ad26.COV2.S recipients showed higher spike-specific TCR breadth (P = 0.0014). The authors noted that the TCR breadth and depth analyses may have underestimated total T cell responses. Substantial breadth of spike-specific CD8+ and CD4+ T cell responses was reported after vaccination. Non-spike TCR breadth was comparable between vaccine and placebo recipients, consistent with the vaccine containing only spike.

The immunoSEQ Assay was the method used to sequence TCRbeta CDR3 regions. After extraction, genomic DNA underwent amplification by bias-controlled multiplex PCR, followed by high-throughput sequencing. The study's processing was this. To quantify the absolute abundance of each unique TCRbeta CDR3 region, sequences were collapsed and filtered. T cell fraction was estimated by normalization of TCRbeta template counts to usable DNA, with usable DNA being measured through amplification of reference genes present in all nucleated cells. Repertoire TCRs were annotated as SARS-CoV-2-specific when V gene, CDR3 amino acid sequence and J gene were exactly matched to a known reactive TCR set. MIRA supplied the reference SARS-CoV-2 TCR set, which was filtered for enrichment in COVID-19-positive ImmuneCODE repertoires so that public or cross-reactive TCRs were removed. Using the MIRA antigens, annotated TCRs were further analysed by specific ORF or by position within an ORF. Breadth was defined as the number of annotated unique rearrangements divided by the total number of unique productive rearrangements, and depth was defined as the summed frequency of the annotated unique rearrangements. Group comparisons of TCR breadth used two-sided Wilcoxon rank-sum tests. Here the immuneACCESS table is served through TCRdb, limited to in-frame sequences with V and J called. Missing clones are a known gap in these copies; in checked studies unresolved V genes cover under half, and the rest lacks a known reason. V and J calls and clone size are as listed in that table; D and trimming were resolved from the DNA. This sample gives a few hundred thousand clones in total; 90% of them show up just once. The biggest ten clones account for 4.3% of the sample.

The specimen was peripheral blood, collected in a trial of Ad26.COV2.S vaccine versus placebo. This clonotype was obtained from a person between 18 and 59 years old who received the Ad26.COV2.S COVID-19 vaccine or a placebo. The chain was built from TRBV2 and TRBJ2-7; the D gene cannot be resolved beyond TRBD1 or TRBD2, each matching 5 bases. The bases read TGTGCCAGCAGTGAGGGGGTCTCCTACGAGCAGTACTTC. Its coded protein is CASSEGVSYEQYF.